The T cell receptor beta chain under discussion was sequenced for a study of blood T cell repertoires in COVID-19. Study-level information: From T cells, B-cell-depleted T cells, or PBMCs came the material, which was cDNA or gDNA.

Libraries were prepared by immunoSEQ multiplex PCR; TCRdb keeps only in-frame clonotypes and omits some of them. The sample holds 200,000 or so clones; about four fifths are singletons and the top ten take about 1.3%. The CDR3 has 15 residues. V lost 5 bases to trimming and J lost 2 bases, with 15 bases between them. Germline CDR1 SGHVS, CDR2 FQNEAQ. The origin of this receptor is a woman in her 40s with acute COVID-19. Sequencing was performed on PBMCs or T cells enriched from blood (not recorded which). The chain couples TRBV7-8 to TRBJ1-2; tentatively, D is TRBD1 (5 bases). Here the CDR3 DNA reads TGTGCCAGCAGCCGTGGACATGGGGGGAACTATGGCTACACCTTC. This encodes CASSRGHGGNYGYTF.